This paragraph covers one T cell receptor (beta chain) sequence. The CDR3 consists of 14 residues. The V gene lost 3 bases and the J gene lost 5 bases, with 13 bases spanning the gap. The germline CDR1 and CDR2 sequences are MNHEY and SMNVEV (reference sequence). This sample is drawn from a study of cytomegalovirus exposure and HLA in healthy donors. Researchers ran the PCR with 60 Vbeta and 13 Jbeta primers. Assay used: immunoSEQ multiplex PCR; TCRdb lists only in-frame clones, some missing. The sample shows 200,000 to 250,000 clones, 82% of them seen only once. V usage is TRBV27 and J usage is TRBJ2-5; a weak D match, TRBD2 (6 bases). This sequence originates from a woman in her 40s in good health and CMV-seropositive. Material for sequencing was PBMCs. The CDR3 nucleotides read TGTGCCAGCAGTTTCAATAGTGGAGGGGAGACCCAGTACTTC. Its translation is CASSFNSGGETQYF.